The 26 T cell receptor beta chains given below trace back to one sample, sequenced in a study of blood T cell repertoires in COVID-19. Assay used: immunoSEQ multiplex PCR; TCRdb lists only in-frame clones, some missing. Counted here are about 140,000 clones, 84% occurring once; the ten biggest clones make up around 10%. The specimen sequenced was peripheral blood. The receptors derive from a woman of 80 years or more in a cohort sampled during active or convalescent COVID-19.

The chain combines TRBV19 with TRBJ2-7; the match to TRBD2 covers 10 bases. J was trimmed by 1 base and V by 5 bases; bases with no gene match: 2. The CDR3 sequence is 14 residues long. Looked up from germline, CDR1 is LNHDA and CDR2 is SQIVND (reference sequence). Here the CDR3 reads CASSELAGSYEQYF. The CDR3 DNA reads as TGTGCCAGTAGTGAACTAGCGGGGTCCTACGAGCAGTACTTC.

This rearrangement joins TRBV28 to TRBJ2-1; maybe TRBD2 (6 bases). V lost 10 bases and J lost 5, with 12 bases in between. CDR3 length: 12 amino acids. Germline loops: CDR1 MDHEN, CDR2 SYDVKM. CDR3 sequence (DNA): TGTGCCACTTCGGGACTTAACAATGAGCAGTTCTTC. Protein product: CATSGLNNEQFF.

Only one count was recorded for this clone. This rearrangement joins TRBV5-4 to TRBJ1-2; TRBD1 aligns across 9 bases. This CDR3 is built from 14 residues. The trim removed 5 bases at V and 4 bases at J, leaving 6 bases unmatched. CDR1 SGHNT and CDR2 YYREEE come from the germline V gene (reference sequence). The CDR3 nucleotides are TGTGCCAGCAGTTCAGACAGGGGGGTCTATGGCTACACCTTC. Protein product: CASSSDRGVYGYTF.

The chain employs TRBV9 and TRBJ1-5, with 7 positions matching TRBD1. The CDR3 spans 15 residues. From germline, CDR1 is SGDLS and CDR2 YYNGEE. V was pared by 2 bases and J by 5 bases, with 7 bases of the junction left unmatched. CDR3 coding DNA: TGTGCCAGCAGCGTTACAGGGGATCTCTATCAGCCCCAGCATTTT. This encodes CASSVTGDLYQPQHF.

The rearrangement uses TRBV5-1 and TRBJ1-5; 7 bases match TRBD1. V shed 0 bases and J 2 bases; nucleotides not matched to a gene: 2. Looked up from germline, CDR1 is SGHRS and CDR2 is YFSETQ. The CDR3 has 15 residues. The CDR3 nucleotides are TGCGCCAGCAGCTTGGGACAGGGTGGCAATCAGCCCCAGCATTTT. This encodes CASSLGQGGNQPQHF.

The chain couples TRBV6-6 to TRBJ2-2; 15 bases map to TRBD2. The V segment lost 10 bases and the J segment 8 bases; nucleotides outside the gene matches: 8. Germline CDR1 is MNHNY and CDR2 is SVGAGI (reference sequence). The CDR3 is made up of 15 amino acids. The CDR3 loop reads CATAGLAGGKGELFF. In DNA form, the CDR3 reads TGTGCCACCGCCGGACTAGCGGGGGGGAAGGGGGAGCTGTTTTTT.

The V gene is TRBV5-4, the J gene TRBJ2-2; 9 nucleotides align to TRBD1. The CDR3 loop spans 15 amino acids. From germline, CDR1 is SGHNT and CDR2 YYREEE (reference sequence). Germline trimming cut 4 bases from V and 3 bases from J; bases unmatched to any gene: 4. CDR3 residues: CASSQRDRDTGELFF. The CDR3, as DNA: TGTGCCAGCAGCCAACGGGACAGGGACACCGGGGAGCTGTTTTTT. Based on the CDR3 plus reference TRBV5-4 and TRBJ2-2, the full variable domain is ETGVTQSPTHLIKTRGQQVTLRCSSQSGHNTVSWYQQALGQGPQFIFQYYREEENGRGNFPPRFSGLQFPNYSSELNVNALELDDSALYLCASSQRDRDTGELFFGEGSRLTVL.

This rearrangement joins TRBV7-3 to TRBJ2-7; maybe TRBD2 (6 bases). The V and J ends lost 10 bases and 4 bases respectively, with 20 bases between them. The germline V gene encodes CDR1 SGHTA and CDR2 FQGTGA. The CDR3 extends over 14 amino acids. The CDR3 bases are TGTGCCAAACCCCCGGGACTGCCTCATTACGAGCAGTACTTC. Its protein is CAKPPGLPHYEQYF.

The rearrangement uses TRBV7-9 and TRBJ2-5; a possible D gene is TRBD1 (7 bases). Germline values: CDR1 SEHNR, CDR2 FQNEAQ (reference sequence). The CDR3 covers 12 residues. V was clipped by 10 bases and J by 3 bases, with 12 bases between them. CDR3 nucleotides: TGTGCCACCCAGGGGGGAAAAGAGACCCAGTACTTC. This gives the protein CATQGGKETQYF.

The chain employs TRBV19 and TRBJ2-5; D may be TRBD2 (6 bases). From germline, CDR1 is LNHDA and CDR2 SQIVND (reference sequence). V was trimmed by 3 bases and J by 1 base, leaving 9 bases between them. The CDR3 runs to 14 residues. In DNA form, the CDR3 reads TGTGCCAGTAGTATCCCCGGGAGCCAAGAGACCCAGTACTTC. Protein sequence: CASSIPGSQETQYF. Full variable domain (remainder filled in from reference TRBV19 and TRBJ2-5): DGGITQSPKYLFRKEGQNVTLSCEQNLNHDAMYWYRQDPGQGLRLIYYSQIVNDFQKGDIAEGYSVSREKKESFPLTVTSAQKNPTAFYLCASSIPGSQETQYFGPGTRLLVL.

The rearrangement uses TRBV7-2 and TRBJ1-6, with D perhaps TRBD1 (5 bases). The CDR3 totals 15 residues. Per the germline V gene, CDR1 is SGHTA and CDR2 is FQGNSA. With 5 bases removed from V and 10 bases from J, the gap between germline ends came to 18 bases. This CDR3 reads CASSPVGQGSSPLHF. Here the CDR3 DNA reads TGTGCCAGCAGCCCCGTTGGTCAGGGAAGCTCACCCCTCCACTTT.

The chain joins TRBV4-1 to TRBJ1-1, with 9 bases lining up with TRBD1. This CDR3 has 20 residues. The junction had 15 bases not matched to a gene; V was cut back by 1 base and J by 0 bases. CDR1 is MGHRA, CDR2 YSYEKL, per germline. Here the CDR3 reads CASSQGDRVVFIGLNTEAFF. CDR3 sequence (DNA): TGCGCCAGCAGCCAAGGGGACAGGGTTGTTTTTATCGGCTTGAACACTGAAGCTTTCTTT.

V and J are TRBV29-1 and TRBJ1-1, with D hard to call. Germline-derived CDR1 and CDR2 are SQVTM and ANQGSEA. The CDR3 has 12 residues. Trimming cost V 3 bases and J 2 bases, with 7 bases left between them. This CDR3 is CSVDVTNTEAFF. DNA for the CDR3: TGCAGCGTTGATGTAACAAACACTGAAGCTTTCTTT. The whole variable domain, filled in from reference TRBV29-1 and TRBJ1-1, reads SAVISQKPSRDICQRGTSLTIQCQVDSQVTMMFWYRQQPGQSLTLIATANQGSEATYESGFVIDKFPISRPNLTFSTLTVSNMSPEDSSIYLCSVDVTNTEAFFGQGTRLTVV.

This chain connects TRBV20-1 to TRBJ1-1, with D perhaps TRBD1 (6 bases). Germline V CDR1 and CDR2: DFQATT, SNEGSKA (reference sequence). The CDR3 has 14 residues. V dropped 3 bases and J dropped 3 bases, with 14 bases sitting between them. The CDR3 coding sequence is TGCAGTGCTAGTCCAGCGGGGGCTTACACTGAAGCTTTCTTT. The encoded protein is CSASPAGAYTEAFF.

The chain's CDR3 is CASSIHRQTNTGELFF. For the CDR3, the DNA is TGTGCCAGTAGTATCCACAGACAGACGAACACCGGGGAGCTGTTTTTT. J is TRBJ2-2 and V is TRBV19, with a tentative D call TRBD1 (5 bases). The CDR3 is 16 amino acids. Germline V gene data show CDR1 as LNHDA and CDR2 as SQIVND (reference sequence). V lost 3 bases, J lost 0 bases, and 11 bases lay in between.

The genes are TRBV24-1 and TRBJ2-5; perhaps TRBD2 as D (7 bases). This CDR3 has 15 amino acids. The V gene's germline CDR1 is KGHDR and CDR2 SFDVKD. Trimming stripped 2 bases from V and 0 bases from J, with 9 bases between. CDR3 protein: CATSDSGGYQETQYF. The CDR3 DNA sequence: TGTGCCACCAGTGATTCGGGGGGCTACCAAGAGACCCAGTACTTC.

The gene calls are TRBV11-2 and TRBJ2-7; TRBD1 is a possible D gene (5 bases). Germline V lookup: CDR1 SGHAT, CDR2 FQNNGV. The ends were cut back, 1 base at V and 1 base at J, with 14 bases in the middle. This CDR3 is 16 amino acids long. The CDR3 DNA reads TGTGCCAGCAGCTTAGTGTTCACAGGAATTTCCTACGAGCAGTACGTC. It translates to CASSLVFTGISYEQYV.

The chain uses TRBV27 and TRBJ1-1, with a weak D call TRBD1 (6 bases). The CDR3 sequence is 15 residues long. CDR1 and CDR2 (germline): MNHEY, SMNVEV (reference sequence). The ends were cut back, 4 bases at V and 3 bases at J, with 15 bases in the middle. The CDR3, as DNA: TGTGCCAGCAGTTCATCCGGGACACTTCACACTGAAGCTTTCTTT. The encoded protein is CASSSSGTLHTEAFF.

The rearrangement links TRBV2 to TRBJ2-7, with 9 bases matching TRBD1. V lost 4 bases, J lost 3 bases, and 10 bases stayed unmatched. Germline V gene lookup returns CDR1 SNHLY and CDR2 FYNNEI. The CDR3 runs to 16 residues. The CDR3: CASSGPGGTGFYEQYF. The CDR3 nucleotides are TGTGCCAGCAGTGGGCCCGGGGGGACAGGGTTCTACGAGCAGTACTTC.

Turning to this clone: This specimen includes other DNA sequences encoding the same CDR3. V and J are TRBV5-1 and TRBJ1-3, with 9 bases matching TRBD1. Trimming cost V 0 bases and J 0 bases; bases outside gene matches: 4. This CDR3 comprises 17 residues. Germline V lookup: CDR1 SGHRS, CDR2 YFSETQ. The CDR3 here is CASSLGTGASSGNTIYF. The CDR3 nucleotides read TGCGCCAGCAGCTTGGGGACAGGGGCCTCCTCTGGAAACACCATATATTTT.

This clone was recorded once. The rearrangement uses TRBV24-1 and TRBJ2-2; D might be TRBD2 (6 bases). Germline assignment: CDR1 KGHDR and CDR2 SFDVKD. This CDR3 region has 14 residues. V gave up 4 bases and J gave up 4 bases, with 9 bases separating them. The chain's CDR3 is CATSEGGRTGELFF. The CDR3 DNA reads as TGTGCCACCAGTGAGGGGGGACGCACCGGGGAGCTGTTTTTT.

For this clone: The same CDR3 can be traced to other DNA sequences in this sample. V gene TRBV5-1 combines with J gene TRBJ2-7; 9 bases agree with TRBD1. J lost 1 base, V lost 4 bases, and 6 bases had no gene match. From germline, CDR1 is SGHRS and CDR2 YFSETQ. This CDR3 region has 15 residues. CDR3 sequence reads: CASSPDRGLSYEQYF. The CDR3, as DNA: TGCGCCAGCAGCCCTGACAGGGGGTTGTCCTACGAGCAGTACTTC.

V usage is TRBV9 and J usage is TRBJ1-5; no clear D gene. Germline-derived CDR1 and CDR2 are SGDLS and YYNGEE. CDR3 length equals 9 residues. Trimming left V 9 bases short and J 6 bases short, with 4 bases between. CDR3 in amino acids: CAIIQPQHF. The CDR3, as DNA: TGTGCCATCATTCAGCCCCAGCATTTT. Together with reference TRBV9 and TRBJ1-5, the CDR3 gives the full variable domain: DSGVTQTPKHLITATGQRVTLRCSPRSGDLSVYWYQQSLDQGLQFLIQYYNGEERAKGNILERFSAQQFPDLHSELNLSSLELGDSALYFCAIIQPQHFGDGTRLSIL.

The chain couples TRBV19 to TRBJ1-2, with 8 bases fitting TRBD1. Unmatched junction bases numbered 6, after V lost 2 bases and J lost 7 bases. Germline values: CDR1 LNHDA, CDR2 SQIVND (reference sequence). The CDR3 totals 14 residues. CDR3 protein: CASSIFRTGSGYTF. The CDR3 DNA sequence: TGTGCCAGTAGTATATTTCGGACAGGGAGTGGCTACACCTTC.

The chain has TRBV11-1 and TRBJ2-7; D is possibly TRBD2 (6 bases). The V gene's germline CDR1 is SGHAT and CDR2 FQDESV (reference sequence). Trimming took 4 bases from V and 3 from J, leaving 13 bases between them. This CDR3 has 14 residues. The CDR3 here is CASSSEPTSYEQYV. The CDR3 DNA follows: TGTGCCAGCAGCTCCGAGCCGACTAGCTACGAGCAGTACGTC.

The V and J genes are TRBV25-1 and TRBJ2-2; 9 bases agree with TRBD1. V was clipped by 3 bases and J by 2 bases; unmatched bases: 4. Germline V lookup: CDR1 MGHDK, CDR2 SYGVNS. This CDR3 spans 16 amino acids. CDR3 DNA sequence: TGTGCCAGCAGTGATTTGGGACAGGGAAACACCGGGGAGCTGTTTTTT. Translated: CASSDLGQGNTGELFF.